These 24 T cell receptor beta chains originate from one sample sequenced in a study of radiation and T cells in renal cell carcinoma. The time point is: baseline pretreatment blood. Treatment meaning: 15 Gy SBRT to primary tumor, nephrectomy 4 weeks later. Produced via immunoSEQ multiplex PCR; TCRdb's table is partial and in-frame only. This sample yields 130,000 to 150,000 clones, of which 88% are seen a single time; 3.5% to 5% belongs to the top ten. The sample consisted of blood, taken from a patient whose treatment included radiotherapy and nephrectomy. Every receptor here comes from a woman in her 70s with renal cell carcinoma.

The chain recombines TRBV19 with TRBJ1-4, with D tentatively TRBD1 (5 bases). Germline CDR1 LNHDA, CDR2 SQIVND (reference sequence). CDR3 length: 12 amino acids. V was clipped by 6 bases and J by 6 bases, with 8 bases between them. CDR3 DNA sequence: TGTGCCAGTAGCGGGGGATATGAAAAACTGTTTTTT. It yields the protein CASSGGYEKLFF.

The rearrangement joins TRBV5-6 to TRBJ1-6, with D perhaps matching TRBD1 (5 bases). The germline V gene encodes CDR1 SGHDT and CDR2 YYEEEE. The ends were cut back, 0 bases at V and 3 bases at J, with 13 bases in the middle. The CDR3 sequence is 17 residues long. This CDR3 is CASSLERGRNYNSPLHF. The CDR3 bases are TGTGCCAGCAGCTTGGAGCGGGGCAGGAACTATAATTCACCCCTCCACTTT. Complete variable domain (other parts from reference TRBV5-6 and TRBJ1-6): DAGVTQSPTHLIKTRGQQVTLRCSPKSGHDTVSWYQQALGQGPQFIFQYYEEEERQRGNFPDRFSGHQFPNYSSELNVNALLLGDSALYLCASSLERGRNYNSPLHFGNGTRLTVT.

The chain employs TRBV5-6 and TRBJ1-5; 7 bases are a match to TRBD1. This CDR3 region has 15 residues. J was trimmed by 3 bases and V by 4 bases; bases with no gene match: 7. Germline CDR1 and CDR2: SGHDT and YYEEEE. The CDR3 DNA reads TGTGCCAGCAGCAGCACCGGGACAGTCAATCAGCCCCAGCATTTT. It yields the protein CASSSTGTVNQPQHF. Combining the CDR3 with reference TRBV5-6 and TRBJ1-5 gives the whole variable domain DAGVTQSPTHLIKTRGQQVTLRCSPKSGHDTVSWYQQALGQGPQFIFQYYEEEERQRGNFPDRFSGHQFPNYSSELNVNALLLGDSALYLCASSSTGTVNQPQHFGDGTRLSIL.

The rearrangement uses TRBV7-2 and TRBJ1-4, with a tentative D call TRBD1 (6 bases). Trimming removed 1 base from V and 6 bases from J, with 12 bases in between. The germline V gene has CDR1 SGHTA and CDR2 FQGNSA. The CDR3 length is 15 residues. CDR3 nucleotide sequence: TGTGCCAGCAGCTTAGGGGGAGGGGGATATGAAAAACTGTTTTTT. This sequence encodes CASSLGGGGYEKLFF.

This chain links TRBV5-1 with TRBJ1-2; the D gene is possibly TRBD1 (5 bases). Germline loops: CDR1 SGHRS, CDR2 YFSETQ. The CDR3 has 14 amino acids. The V end was cut by 3 bases, the J end by 0 bases, with 9 bases between. DNA for the CDR3: TGCGCCAGCAGCTCGGGACTGTCTAACTATGGCTACACCTTC. This encodes CASSSGLSNYGYTF.

The CDR3 coding sequence is TGTGCCAGCTCACCGGCGACAGGTCCCACCTCTGGGGCCAACGTCCTGACTTTC. This translates into CASSPATGPTSGANVLTF. The rearrangement uses TRBV18 and TRBJ2-6; a weak D match, TRBD1 (6 bases). The CDR3 totals 18 residues. V was shortened by 3 bases and J by 0 bases, with 15 bases between the two germline ends. Germline V lookup: CDR1 KGHSH, CDR2 LQKENI.

The rearrangement links TRBV5-1 to TRBJ2-6; either TRBD1 or TRBD2 may fit D (5 bases each). This CDR3 region has 17 residues. V was clipped by 4 bases and J by 0 bases, with 14 bases between them. The germline CDR1 and CDR2 sequences are SGHRS and YFSETQ. The CDR3 reads CASSAFGTFSGANVLTF. DNA for the CDR3: TGCGCCAGCAGCGCCTTCGGGACCTTCTCTGGGGCCAACGTCCTGACTTTC.

The chain couples TRBV4-1 to TRBJ1-3, with 7 nucleotides matching TRBD1. In germline, CDR1 is MGHRA, CDR2 YSYEKL. V shed 2 bases and J 1 base; nucleotides not matched to a gene: 14. The CDR3 is 19 residues long. CDR3 DNA sequence: TGCGCCAGCAGCCAAACTGGGGGGGACAGAGCTGATTCTGGAAACACCATATATTTT. Translating gives CASSQTGGDRADSGNTIYF.

V usage is TRBV5-4 and J usage is TRBJ1-1; the D gene is possibly TRBD1 (6 bases). The CDR3 is 16 residues long. CDR1 is SGHNT and CDR2 is YYREEE in the germline V gene (reference sequence). V was trimmed by 5 bases and J by 2 bases, leaving 19 bases between them. Written as DNA, the CDR3 is TGTGCCAGCAGGTTGAGGGGGGCAATGGTTAACACTGAAGCTTTCTTT. Its protein product is CASRLRGAMVNTEAFF. Full variable domain (missing parts from reference TRBV5-4 and TRBJ1-1): ETGVTQSPTHLIKTRGQQVTLRCSSQSGHNTVSWYQQALGQGPQFIFQYYREEENGRGNFPPRFSGLQFPNYSSELNVNALELDDSALYLCASRLRGAMVNTEAFFGQGTRLTVV.

The chain joins TRBV4-2 to TRBJ1-1; the D is unclear. Germline CDR1 and CDR2: LGHNA and YNFKEQ. This CDR3 contains 16 residues. Trimming cost V 0 bases and J 3 bases, with 14 bases left between them. CDR3 loop: CASSQDARRRDTEAFF. For the CDR3, the DNA is TGTGCCAGCAGCCAAGATGCCCGCAGGCGGGACACTGAAGCTTTCTTT.

This CDR3 is CASSYSFSGGETQYF. The CDR3 DNA follows: TGTGCCAGCAGTTACTCTTTTAGCGGGGGCGAGACCCAGTACTTC. V is TRBV6-5 and J is TRBJ2-5; 9 nucleotides agree with TRBD2. The CDR3 spans 15 residues. The V gene's germline CDR1 is MNHEY and CDR2 SVGAGI. After removal of 0 bases from V and 5 bases from J, the junction contained 4 bases not matched to a gene.

The J gene is TRBJ2-3, the V gene TRBV7-2; D is possibly TRBD2 (5 bases). V was clipped by 1 base and J by 2 bases, with 10 bases between them. This CDR3 region has 15 residues. Germline loops: CDR1 SGHTA, CDR2 FQGNSA. Here the CDR3 reads CASSLGAGLTDTQYF. In DNA, the CDR3 is TGTGCCAGCAGCTTAGGTGCAGGACTCACAGATACGCAGTATTTT.

The chain combines TRBV30 with TRBJ1-2; D unclear. Trimming took off 4 bases at V and 2 bases at J, with 5 bases between the two ends. CDR3 length: 11 residues. Germline V lookup: CDR1 GTSNPN, CDR2 SVGIG (reference sequence). The CDR3 bases are TGTGCCTGGACGCCCAACTATGGCTACACCTTC. Translated: CAWTPNYGYTF.

V usage is TRBV9 and J usage is TRBJ2-3; weak D call: TRBD2 (6 bases). The germline V gene has CDR1 SGDLS and CDR2 YYNGEE. This CDR3 is 13 amino acids long. V lost 6 bases and J lost 6, with 14 bases in between. CDR3 in amino acids: CASTEGAGDTQYF. In DNA form, the CDR3 reads TGTGCCAGCACGGAAGGGGCGGGGGATACGCAGTATTTT.

The chain links TRBV5-1 to TRBJ1-5; 9 bases match TRBD1. CDR3 length equals 15 residues. Germline CDR1 reads SGHRS; CDR2 reads YFSETQ. The V segment lost 1 base and the J segment 2 bases; nucleotides outside the gene matches: 1. For the CDR3, the DNA is TGCGCCAGCAGCTTGAGGACAGGGGGCAATCAGCCCCAGCATTTT. Its translation is CASSLRTGGNQPQHF.

This chain connects TRBV28 to TRBJ1-2; weak D call: TRBD1 (5 bases). In germline, CDR1 is MDHEN, CDR2 SYDVKM. V lost 4 bases and J 3 bases, leaving 9 bases between the germline ends. The CDR3 covers 13 residues. The CDR3 spells CASSWAGHYGYTF. CDR3 coding DNA: TGTGCCAGCAGTTGGGCAGGGCACTATGGCTACACCTTC.

V is TRBV5-1 and J is TRBJ2-6, with a tentative D call TRBD2 (5 bases). V dropped 2 bases and J dropped 2 bases, with 8 bases sitting between them. Germline V gives CDR1 SGHRS, CDR2 YFSETQ. This CDR3 has 15 amino acids. The CDR3 bases are TGCGCCAGCAGCTTCCCGGGGACTGGGGCCAACGTCCTGACTTTC. It translates to CASSFPGTGANVLTF.

On this clone itself: This sample also contains other DNA sequences that code for the same CDR3. This chain connects TRBV5-1 to TRBJ2-5, with a tentative D call TRBD1 (6 bases). The V gene's germline CDR1 is SGHRS and CDR2 YFSETQ. Trimming took 2 bases from V and 11 from J, leaving 10 bases between them. The CDR3 covers 11 residues. CDR3 DNA: TGCGCCAGCAGCTTAGCAGGGGAGCAGTACTTC. Amino acids: CASSLAGEQYF.

This sequence joins TRBV6-5 and TRBJ1-3, with 8 bases identical to TRBD1. CDR3 length: 15 residues. Germline V gene sequence: CDR1 MNHEY, CDR2 SVGAGI. With V trimmed by 7 bases and J by 6 bases, 11 bases remained unmatched. The CDR3 is CASNSGGRSENTIYF. CDR3 nucleotide sequence: TGTGCCAGCAATTCAGGGGGCAGAAGTGAAAACACCATATATTTT.

This clone was seen a single time. The rearrangement uses TRBV11-1 and TRBJ2-1, with a tentative D call TRBD1 (6 bases). V lost 5 bases and J 8 bases, leaving 22 bases between the germline ends. The CDR3 is made up of 16 amino acids. The germline V gene encodes CDR1 SGHAT and CDR2 FQDESV (reference sequence). The CDR3: CASSPLRTGKRDEQFF. CDR3 in DNA: TGTGCCAGCAGCCCCCTTAGAACAGGGAAGAGGGATGAGCAGTTCTTC.

The chain is built from TRBV5-4 and TRBJ1-4; TRBD1 is a possible D gene (5 bases). The V end lost 4 bases, the J end lost 8 bases, and 21 bases lay between the germline ends. The germline V gene has CDR1 SGHNT and CDR2 YYREEE (reference sequence). The CDR3 runs to 16 residues. The DNA for the CDR3 is TGTGCCAGCAGCGTACTGGAGGCCGACGGGGGGGAAAAACTGTTTTTT. Protein product: CASSVLEADGGEKLFF.

The chain links TRBV13 to TRBJ2-1; 12 bases are shared with TRBD1. In germline, CDR1 is PRHDT, CDR2 FYEKMQ (reference sequence). Trimming at V came to 7 bases and at J to 5 bases, leaving 9 bases not matched to a gene. The length of the CDR3 is 16 residues. The CDR3 DNA reads as TGTGCCAGCATGCGGGGACAGGGGGCGAGACACAATGAGCAGTTCTTC. As protein: CASMRGQGARHNEQFF.

This chain connects TRBV21-1 to TRBJ2-5. TRBV21-1 is recorded as a pseudogene. This CDR3 has 15 residues. CDR3 sequence (DNA): TGTGCCAGCAGCAAGACCGTCTGGGATTTTGAGACCCAGTACTTC. Translation gives CASSKTVWDFETQYF.

This clone was seen a handful of times. The sample holds other DNA sequences that translate to the same CDR3. This chain joins TRBV7-2 and TRBJ1-5; D is uncertain. V dropped 4 bases and J dropped 9 bases, with 13 bases sitting between them. Germline V gives CDR1 SGHTA, CDR2 FQGNSA. The CDR3 consists of 13 residues. The CDR3: CASSSSGSGPQHF. DNA of the CDR3: TGTGCCAGCAGCTCGTCAGGCTCGGGGCCCCAGCATTTT.